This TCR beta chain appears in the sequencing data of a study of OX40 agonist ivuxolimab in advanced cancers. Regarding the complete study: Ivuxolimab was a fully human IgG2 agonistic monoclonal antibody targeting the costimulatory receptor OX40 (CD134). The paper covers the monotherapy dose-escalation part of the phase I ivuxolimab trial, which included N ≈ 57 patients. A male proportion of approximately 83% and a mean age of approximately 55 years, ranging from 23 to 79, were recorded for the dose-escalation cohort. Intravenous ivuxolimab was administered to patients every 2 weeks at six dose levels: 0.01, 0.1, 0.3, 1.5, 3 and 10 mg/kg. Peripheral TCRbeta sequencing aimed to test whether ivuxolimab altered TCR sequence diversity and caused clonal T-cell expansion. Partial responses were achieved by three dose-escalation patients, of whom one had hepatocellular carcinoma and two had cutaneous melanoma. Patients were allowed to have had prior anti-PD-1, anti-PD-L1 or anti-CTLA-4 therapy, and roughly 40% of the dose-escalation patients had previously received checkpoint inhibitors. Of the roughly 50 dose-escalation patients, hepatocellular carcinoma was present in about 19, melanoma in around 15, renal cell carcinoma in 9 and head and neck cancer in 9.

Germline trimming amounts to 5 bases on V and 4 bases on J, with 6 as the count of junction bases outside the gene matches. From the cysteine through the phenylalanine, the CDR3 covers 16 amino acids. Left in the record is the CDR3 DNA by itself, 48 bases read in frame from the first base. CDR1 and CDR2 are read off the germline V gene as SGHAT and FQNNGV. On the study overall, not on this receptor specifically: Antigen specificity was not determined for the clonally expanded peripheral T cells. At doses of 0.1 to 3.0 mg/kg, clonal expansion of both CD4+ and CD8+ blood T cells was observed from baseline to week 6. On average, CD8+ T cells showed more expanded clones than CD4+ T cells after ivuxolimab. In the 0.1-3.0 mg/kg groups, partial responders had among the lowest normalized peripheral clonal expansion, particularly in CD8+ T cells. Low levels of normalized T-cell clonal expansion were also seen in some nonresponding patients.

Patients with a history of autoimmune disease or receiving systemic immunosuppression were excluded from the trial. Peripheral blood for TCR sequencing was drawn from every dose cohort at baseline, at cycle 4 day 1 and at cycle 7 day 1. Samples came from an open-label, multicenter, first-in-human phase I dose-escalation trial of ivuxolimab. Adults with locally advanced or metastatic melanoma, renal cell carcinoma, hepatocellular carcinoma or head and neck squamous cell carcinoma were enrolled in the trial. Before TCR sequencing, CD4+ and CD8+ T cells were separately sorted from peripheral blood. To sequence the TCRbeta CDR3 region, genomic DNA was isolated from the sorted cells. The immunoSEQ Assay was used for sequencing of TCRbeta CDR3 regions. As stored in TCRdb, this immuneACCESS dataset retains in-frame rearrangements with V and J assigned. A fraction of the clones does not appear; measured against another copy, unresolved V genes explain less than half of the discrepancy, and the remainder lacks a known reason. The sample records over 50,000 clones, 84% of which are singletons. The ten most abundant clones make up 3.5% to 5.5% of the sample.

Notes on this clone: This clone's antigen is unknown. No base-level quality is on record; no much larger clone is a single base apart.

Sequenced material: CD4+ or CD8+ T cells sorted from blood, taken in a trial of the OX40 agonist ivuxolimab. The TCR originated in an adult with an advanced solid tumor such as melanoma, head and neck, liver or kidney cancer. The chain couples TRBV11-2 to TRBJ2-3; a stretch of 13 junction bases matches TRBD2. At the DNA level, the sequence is TGTGCCAGCAGCCCGAGGACTAGCGGGAGAGCAGATACGCAGTATTTT. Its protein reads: CASSPRTSGRADTQYF.